This record looks at one T cell receptor beta chain sequence and its context. The data derive from a study of human T cells and chemical hapten exposure. Individual cDNA molecules had unique molecular identifiers attached to them by the library. TCRdb used MiXCR to reprocess the 5' RACE reads, holding one entry per CDR3 protein. The repertoire holds around 100,000 distinct CDR3 sequences, with roughly a fifth as singletons. J lost 1 base, V lost 10 bases, and 12 bases had no gene match. The germline V gene has CDR1 MDHEN and CDR2 SYDVKM. The CDR3 is 15 residues long. Extraction of total RNA was performed on unfractionated whole blood.

The clonotype originates from a human donor in good health. The chain employs TRBV28 and TRBJ2-7; TRBD2 matches 8 bases. The CDR3 bases are TGTGCCACCCAAGCTCCCGGGACTAGTTCCTACGAGCAGTACTTC. Translated: CATQAPGTSSYEQYF.